This T cell receptor (beta chain) came from a study of blood T cell repertoires in COVID-19 (dated by TCRdb to 2020 to 2022). Regarding the complete study: Collaborator samples came from the United States, Italy and Spain and covered acute and convalescent phases of COVID-19. The material from the prospective study consisted of cDNA or gDNA derived from T cells, B-cell-depleted T cells, or PBMCs. Subjects who had been exposed to COVID-19, were actively infected with it, or had recovered from it provided the deeply sampled blood TCRbeta repertoires that made up the dataset. The repertoires were released in a freely available public database intended as a resource for research on the immune response to SARS-CoV-2. The samples were drawn from the first 160 participants of the ongoing ImmuneRACE study and from 950 to 1,500 subjects provided by 6 global collaborators. A de-identified subject ID, COVID-19 status, age in years and sex were almost always included in the sample metadata. HLA class I and class II types, where available, came from metadata supplied by the sample provider rather than from assay-based typing.

In its sample, this clone was seen once. The target of this receptor is not known. No base quality information exists; no much larger clone differs at one position. The collaborating institutions used their own protocols to collect whole blood in K2EDTA tubes. For TCRbeta analysis, collaborators shipped samples as frozen whole blood, isolated PBMCs, or DNA extracted from either of those sample types. TCRbeta CDR3 regions were amplified from genomic DNA by means of the immunoSEQ Assay, a bias-controlled multiplex PCR. In the paper's pipeline: The number of nucleated cells in each sample was estimated by amplification of reference gene primers within the assay. To quantify the absolute abundance of each unique TCRbeta CDR3 rearrangement, sequence reads were collapsed and filtered. Productive Simpson clonality was computed per sample as the square root of Simpson's diversity index over productive rearrangements. TCRdb mirrors the immuneACCESS table, restricted to in-frame sequences. Some clones are absent from its copies; in checked studies, under half trace to an unresolved V gene, and the reason for the others is unknown. V, J and clone size are taken as reported in that table, and D and trimming were inferred from the DNA itself. The sample table holds about 250,000 clones, of which around 85% were seen once. The top ten clones comprise 7.5% to 10% of the sample.

The CDR3 runs 17 residues from the cysteine to the phenylalanine. The sequence is cut down to CDR3 DNA, 51 bases in frame from base 1. The V end gives up 4 bases and the J end 3 bases, leaving 10 bases in the junction not matched to a gene. Per the germline V gene, SQVTM is the CDR1 and ANQGSEA is the CDR2. Overall study results and their limits: The quantity of clinical and demographic metadata differed by source and by participant and was supplied without curation.

Sequenced material: peripheral blood. The sequence is built from TRBV29-1 and TRBJ2-3, with TRBD2 identical over 13 junction bases. This TCR derives from a man older than 75 with acute or convalescent COVID-19. CDR3 protein: CSVATSGGAWLTDTQYF. The bases are TGCAGCGTTGCTACTAGCGGGGGGGCCTGGTTGACAGATACGCAGTATTTT.